This TCR beta chain emerged from a study of cytomegalovirus exposure and HLA in healthy donors. The CDR3 loop spans 16 amino acids. Germline-derived CDR1 and CDR2 are KGHSH and LQKENI. J was trimmed by 5 bases and V by 2 bases; bases with no gene match: 7. Amplification used 60 Vbeta primers and 13 Jbeta primers. Repertoires were generated with immunoSEQ multiplex PCR, while TCRdb's copy carries only in-frame clones and drops some. Found here are about 140,000 clones, 75% to 80% of them singletons; the top ten hold under 2%. The sample comprised PBMCs. The source of this sequence is a female donor in good health and CMV-seronegative. The chain links TRBV18 to TRBJ2-7; 12 positions match TRBD2. The CDR3 is CASSPVGLAGGHEQYF. The CDR3 coding sequence is TGTGCCAGCTCACCAGTGGGGCTAGCGGGAGGGCACGAGCAGTACTTC.